This TCR beta chain was observed in a study of blood T cells in healthy people across ages. With a J-beta primer mix and a sample-barcoded 5' primer, a second PCR ran 7 to 11 cycles. In TCRdb, the 5' RACE reads were re-called with MiXCR into one record per CDR3 protein. Counted here are about 1.1 million distinct CDR3 sequences, under 40% occurring once; the ten biggest clones make up around 13%. Each sample had at least 6 million PBMCs isolated. This clonotype was observed a few times. CDR3 length: 13 amino acids. Germline CDR1 and CDR2: MDHEN and SYDVKM. With 8 bases removed from V and 4 bases from J, the gap between germline ends came to 13 bases.

The clonotype comes from a man younger than 35 in good health. J is TRBJ2-3 and V is TRBV28; D is perhaps TRBD1 or TRBD2 (5 bases each). Sequenced: blood. CDR3 nucleotide sequence: TGTGCCAGCGGGGGTCTACAACCAGATACGCAGTATTTT. As protein: CASGGLQPDTQYF. Combining the CDR3 with reference TRBV28 and TRBJ2-3 gives the whole variable domain DVKVTQSSRYLVKRTGEKVFLECVQDMDHENMFWYRQDPGLGLRLIYFSYDVKMKEKGDIPEGYSVSREKKERFSLILESASTNQTSMYLCASGGLQPDTQYFGPGTRLTVL.